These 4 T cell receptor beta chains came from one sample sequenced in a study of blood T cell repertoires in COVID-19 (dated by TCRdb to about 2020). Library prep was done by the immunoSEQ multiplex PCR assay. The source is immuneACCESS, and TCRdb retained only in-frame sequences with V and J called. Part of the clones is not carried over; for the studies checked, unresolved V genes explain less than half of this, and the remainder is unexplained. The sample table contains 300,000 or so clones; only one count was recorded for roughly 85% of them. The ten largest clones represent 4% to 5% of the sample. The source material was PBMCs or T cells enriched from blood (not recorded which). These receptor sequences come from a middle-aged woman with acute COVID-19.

The CDR3 sequence: CASKPTSEYNEQFF. The CDR3, as DNA: TGTGCCAGTAAGCCGACTAGCGAGTACAATGAGCAGTTCTTC. J is TRBJ2-1 and V is TRBV19; 8 bases match TRBD2. This CDR3 is built from 14 residues. CDR1 is LNHDA, CDR2 SQIVND, per germline (reference sequence). V was clipped by 7 bases and J by 4 bases; unmatched bases: 6.

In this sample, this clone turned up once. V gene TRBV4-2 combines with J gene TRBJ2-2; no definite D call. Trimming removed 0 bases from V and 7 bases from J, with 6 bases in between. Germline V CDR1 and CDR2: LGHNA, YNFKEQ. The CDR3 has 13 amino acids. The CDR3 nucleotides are TGTGCCAGCAGCCAAGATCGCGGCGGGGAGCTGTTTTTT. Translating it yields CASSQDRGGELFF.

DNA of the CDR3: TGTGCCAGCTCGACCGGGACAGGGCTTCCCTACGAGCAGTACTTC. As protein: CASSTGTGLPYEQYF. The chain combines TRBV18 with TRBJ2-7; 9 positions agree with TRBD1. Germline CDR1 reads KGHSH; CDR2 reads LQKENI. The CDR3 is 15 residues long. With V trimmed by 6 bases and J by 2 bases, 8 bases remained unmatched.

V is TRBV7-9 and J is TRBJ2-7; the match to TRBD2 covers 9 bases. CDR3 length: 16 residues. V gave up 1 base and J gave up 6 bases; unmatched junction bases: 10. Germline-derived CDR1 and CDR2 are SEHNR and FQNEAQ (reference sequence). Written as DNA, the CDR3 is TGTGCCAGCAGCTTAGACGGCGGGAGGGCCTCGGGCGAGCAGTACTTC. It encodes CASSLDGGRASGEQYF.